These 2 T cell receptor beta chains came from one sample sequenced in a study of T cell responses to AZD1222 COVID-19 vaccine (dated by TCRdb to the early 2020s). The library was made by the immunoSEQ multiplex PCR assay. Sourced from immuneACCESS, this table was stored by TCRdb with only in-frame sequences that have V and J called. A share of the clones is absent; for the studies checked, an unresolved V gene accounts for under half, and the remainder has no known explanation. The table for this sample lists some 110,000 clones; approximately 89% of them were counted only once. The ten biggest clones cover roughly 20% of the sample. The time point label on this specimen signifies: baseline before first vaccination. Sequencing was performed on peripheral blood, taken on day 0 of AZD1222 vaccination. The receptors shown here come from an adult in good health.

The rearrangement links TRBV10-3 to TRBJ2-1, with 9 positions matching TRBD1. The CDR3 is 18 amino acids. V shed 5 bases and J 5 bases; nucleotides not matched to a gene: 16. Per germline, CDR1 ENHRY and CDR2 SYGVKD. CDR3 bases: TGTGCCATCAGTAAGGGACAGGGACACTACTTTAATAACAATGAGCAGTTCTTC. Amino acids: CAISKGQGHYFNNNEQFF.

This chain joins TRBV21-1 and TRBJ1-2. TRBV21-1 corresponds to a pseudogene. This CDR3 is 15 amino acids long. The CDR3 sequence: CASSKEPGPSDGYTF. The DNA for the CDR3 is TGTGCCAGCAGCAAAGAACCGGGCCCCTCAGATGGCTACACCTTC.